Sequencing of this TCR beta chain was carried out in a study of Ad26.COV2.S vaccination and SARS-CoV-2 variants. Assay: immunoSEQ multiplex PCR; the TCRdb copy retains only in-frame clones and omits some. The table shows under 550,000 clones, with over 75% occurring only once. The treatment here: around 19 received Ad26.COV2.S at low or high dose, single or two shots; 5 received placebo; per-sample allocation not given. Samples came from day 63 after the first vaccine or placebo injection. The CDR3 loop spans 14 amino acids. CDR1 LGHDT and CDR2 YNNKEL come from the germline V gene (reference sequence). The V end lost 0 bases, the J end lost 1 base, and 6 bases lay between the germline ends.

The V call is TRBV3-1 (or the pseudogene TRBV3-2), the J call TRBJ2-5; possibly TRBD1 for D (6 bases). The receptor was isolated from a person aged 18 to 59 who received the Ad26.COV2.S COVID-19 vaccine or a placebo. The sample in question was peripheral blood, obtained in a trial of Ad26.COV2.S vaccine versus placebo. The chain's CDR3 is CASSQDRGQETQYF. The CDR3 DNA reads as TGTGCCAGCAGCCAAGACAGGGGCCAAGAGACCCAGTACTTC.